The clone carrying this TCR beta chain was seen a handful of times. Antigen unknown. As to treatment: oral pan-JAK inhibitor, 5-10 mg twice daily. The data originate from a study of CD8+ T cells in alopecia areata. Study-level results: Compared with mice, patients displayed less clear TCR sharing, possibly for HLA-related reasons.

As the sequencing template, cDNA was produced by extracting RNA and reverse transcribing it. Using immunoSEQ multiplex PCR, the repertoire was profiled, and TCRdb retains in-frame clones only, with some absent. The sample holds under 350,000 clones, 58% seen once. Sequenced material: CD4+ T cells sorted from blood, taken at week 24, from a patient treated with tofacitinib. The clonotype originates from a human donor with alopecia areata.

The CDR3 region has the DNA TGTGCCAGCAGTCATACCGGGACAGGGGCCCAGTACTTC. This gives the protein CASSHTGTGAQYF. The chain has TRBV5-5 and TRBJ2-5; TRBD1 matches 10 bases. The CDR3 contains 13 residues. Per the germline V gene, CDR1 is SGHKS and CDR2 is YYEKEE (reference sequence). With V trimmed by 5 bases and J by 9 bases, 7 bases remained unmatched.